The subject of this entry is one TCR beta chain. The antigen remains undetermined. The data were taken from a study of beta chain features in type 1 diabetes. Expressed TCRB transcripts were sequenced because the entire RNA isolate underwent reverse transcription. Libraries were prepared by immunoSEQ multiplex PCR; TCRdb keeps only in-frame clonotypes and omits some of them. The table lists approximately 23,000 clones, roughly three quarters of them singletons. Study-wide results and caveats: It was among patients, rather than healthy donors, that naive, central memory and Treg TCRB repertoires appeared more similar.

This CDR3 is 11 amino acids long. V gave up 2 bases and J gave up 3 bases, with 2 bases separating them. Germline V gene sequence: CDR1 SGHAT, CDR2 FQNNGV. V gene TRBV11-2 combines with J gene TRBJ2-7; D gene ambiguous. The sample was Tregs from blood. The clonotype originates from a woman aged 40 to 50 in good health. The CDR3 sequence is CASSLLYEQYF. Written as DNA, the CDR3 is TGTGCCAGCAGCTTACTCTACGAGCAGTACTTC.